The 10 T cell receptor beta chains below were found in one sample sequenced in a study of Graves' ophthalmopathy and Graves' hyperthyroidism. From RNA, the CDR3 regions of TCR beta chains were amplified and sequenced. First-round RT-PCR used HTBI primers; second-round multiplex PCR followed. MiXCR was run by TCRdb on the multiplex PCR reads, yielding one entry per CDR3 protein. The sample holds around 1,200,000 distinct CDR3 sequences; less than 45% are singletons and the top ten take around 10%. Sequenced: peripheral blood or thyroid tissue (not recorded which). The receptors shown here come from an adult man with Graves' hyperthyroidism.

The chain couples TRBV29-1 to TRBJ1-2; 8 nucleotides line up with TRBD1. The CDR3 extends over 13 amino acids. The germline gives CDR1 SQVTM, CDR2 ANQGSEA. The ends lost 6 bases at V and 6 bases at J; junction bases unmatched: 9. The CDR3 DNA is TGCAGCGTCCCAGGGGGCGCTGACCATGGCTACACCTTC. As protein: CSVPGGADHGYTF. Full variable domain (rest looked up from reference TRBV29-1 and TRBJ1-2): SAVISQKPSRDICQRGTSLTIQCQVDSQVTMMFWYRQQPGQSLTLIATANQGSEATYESGFVIDKFPISRPNLTFSTLTVSNMSPEDSSIYLCSVPGGADHGYTFGSGTRLTVV.

Ten or more counts support this clonotype. This chain joins TRBV19 and TRBJ2-7; D call uncertain. This CDR3 has 15 amino acids. V gave up 6 bases and J gave up 1 base, with 16 bases separating them. Germline V gene data show CDR1 as LNHDA and CDR2 as SQIVND (reference sequence). The CDR3 nucleotides are TGTGCCAGTAGAGTAGAGACGTTCGGATCCTACGAGCAGTACTTC. Protein sequence: CASRVETFGSYEQYF.

Of note for this clonotype: A much larger clone lies one base from this, so it may be a read error. This sequence joins TRBV7-9 and TRBJ1-4; the match to TRBD1 covers 9 bases. After removal of 10 bases from V and 7 bases from J, the junction contained 10 bases not matched to a gene. This CDR3 contains 14 residues. Germline CDR1 and CDR2: SEHNR and FQNEAQ (reference sequence). The CDR3 DNA follows: TGTGCCAACAGTCCACAGGGGGCGCCTGAAAAACTGTTTTTT. It is translated as CANSPQGAPEKLFF. Supplemented by reference TRBV7-9 and TRBJ1-4, the full variable domain reads DTGVSQNPRHKITKRGQNVTFRCDPISEHNRLYWYRQTLGQGPEFLTYFQNEAQLEKSRLLSDRFSAERPKGSFSTLEIQRTEQGDSAMYLCANSPQGAPEKLFFGSGTQLSVL.

The V and J genes are TRBV29-1 and TRBJ1-3, with D unclear. The CDR3 spans 9 residues. The V gene lost 4 bases and the J gene lost 5 bases, with 0 bases spanning the gap. Germline CDR1 is SQVTM and CDR2 is ANQGSEA. The CDR3 sequence: CSVGNTIYF. CDR3 bases: TGCAGCGTTGGAAACACCATATATTTT.

The V gene is TRBV6-5, the J gene TRBJ1-1; 9 bases fit TRBD1. With V trimmed by 5 bases and J by 4 bases, 8 bases remained unmatched. The CDR3 runs 15 residues. The germline V gene has CDR1 MNHEY and CDR2 SVGAGI. CDR3 sequence reads: CASSPHRGRGTEAFF. The DNA for the CDR3 is TGTGCCAGCAGTCCCCACAGGGGGCGGGGCACTGAAGCTTTCTTT.

The J gene is TRBJ1-6, the V gene TRBV7-9, with 8 bases that match TRBD1. V gave up 8 bases and J gave up 8 bases; unmatched junction bases: 11. The germline V gene has CDR1 SEHNR and CDR2 FQNEAQ (reference sequence). There are 15 residues in the CDR3. CDR3 protein: CASAVTGQGDSPLHF. CDR3 DNA sequence: TGTGCCAGCGCCGTGACTGGACAGGGAGATTCACCCCTCCACTTT. Combining the CDR3 with reference TRBV7-9 and TRBJ1-6 gives the whole variable domain DTGVSQNPRHKITKRGQNVTFRCDPISEHNRLYWYRQTLGQGPEFLTYFQNEAQLEKSRLLSDRFSAERPKGSFSTLEIQRTEQGDSAMYLCASAVTGQGDSPLHFGNGTRLTVT.

The chain couples TRBV6-5 to TRBJ2-7; TRBD1 matches at 9 bases. The V gene end was trimmed by 4 bases and the J gene end by 0 bases; junction bases not matched to a gene: 4. This CDR3 is built from 15 residues. Germline V lookup: CDR1 MNHEY, CDR2 SVGAGI. The CDR3 bases are TGTGCCAGCAGTTCCCCGGACAGGGGCTCCTACGAGCAGTACTTC. It yields the protein CASSSPDRGSYEQYF.

At least ten counts were recorded for this clonotype. The V call is TRBV4-3, the J call TRBJ2-7; D tentatively reads TRBD1 or TRBD2 (5 bases each). The CDR3 loop spans 14 amino acids. Germline CDR1 LGHNA, CDR2 YSLEER. V was pared by 3 bases and J by 3 bases, with 12 bases between. In DNA form, the CDR3 reads TGCGCCAGCAGCCATGGGACGCAGAGCTACGAGCAGTACTTC. This codes for CASSHGTQSYEQYF.

The sample holds many counts of this clonotype. The CDR3 protein is CASQRGSEEKLFF. As DNA, the CDR3 is TGTGCCAGTCAGAGGGGGTCTGAGGAAAAACTGTTTTTT. The chain couples TRBV7-9 to TRBJ1-4; perhaps TRBD1 as D (6 bases). V was pared by 9 bases and J by 8 bases, with 16 bases between. Germline lookup yields CDR1 SEHNR and CDR2 FQNEAQ (reference sequence). The CDR3 is made up of 13 amino acids.

About this clonotype: Just one base apart from a much larger clone, this may be a read error. The gene calls are TRBV5-1 and TRBJ1-1; 7 nucleotides align to TRBD1. The CDR3 loop spans 17 amino acids. V lost 2 bases and J lost 4; bases outside the gene matches: 14. Germline V gene data show CDR1 as SGHRS and CDR2 as YFSETQ. CDR3 loop: CASSLRPGTAMSTEAFF. The CDR3 DNA reads as TGCGCCAGCAGCTTACGCCCCGGGACAGCAATGAGCACTGAAGCTTTCTTT.